The clone carrying this T cell receptor beta chain has more than one count but fewer than ten. Its target is not known. Trimming removed 3 bases at V and 0 bases at J, with 8 bases between. There are 14 residues in the CDR3. From germline, CDR1 is LGHDT and CDR2 YNNKEL (reference sequence). Genomic DNA, the template, was used for profiling of the TCR beta VDJ and CDR3. TCRdb re-called the reads through MiXCR, storing one row per CDR3 protein. The sample includes approximately 300,000 distinct CDR3 sequences, under 65% of them seen just once. For sequencing, patients were chosen who had shown expansion of CD8+CD57+ cells by flow cytometry. Patients, without exception, had severe acquired aplastic anemia. These data come from a study of CD8+CD57+ T cells in acquired aplastic anemia. The wider study: The DNA of sorted CD4+ and CD8+ cells averaged roughly 3.2 ug. Study-wide results and caveats: Some 29 CD8+ CDR3 sequences were shared between patients and controls. The CD8+ Simpson's diversity of patients and controls was not significantly different.

The chain joins TRBV3-1 to TRBJ1-1; D remains ambiguous. The source of this sequence is a human donor with aplastic anemia. Sequenced material: sorted CD4+, CD8+, or CD8+CD57+ T cells (not recorded which) from PBMCs. CDR3 in amino acids: CASSHPNMNTEAFF. CDR3 nucleotide sequence: TGTGCCAGCAGCCACCCGAACATGAACACTGAAGCTTTCTTT.